This note documents a single T cell receptor beta chain sequence. The sample comes from a study of blood T cell repertoires in COVID-19. Study details: T cells, B-cell-depleted T cells, or PBMCs supplied cDNA or gDNA.

Data came from immunoSEQ multiplex PCR; TCRdb stores just in-frame clones and leaves some out. The top ten hold 0.9% to 1.5% of the sample, which has about 380,000 clones, about 88% seen once. Participant ages covered about 18 to 95 years across 20 to 30 US areas. Two consecutive negative NP/OP PCR tests, clearance, or resolved symptoms defined Cohort 3 recovery. What was sequenced was PBMCs or T cells enriched from blood (not recorded which). The clonotype was recovered from a woman aged 18-29 years who had recovered from COVID-19.

For the CDR3, the DNA is TGCGCCAGCAGTGAGTGGGACAGGGACCAAGAGACCCAGTACTTC. Its protein is CASSEWDRDQETQYF. The chain has TRBV10-1 and TRBJ2-5; the match to TRBD1 covers 9 bases. J lost 0 bases, V lost 1 base, and 0 bases had no gene match. Germline lookup yields CDR1 WNHNN and CDR2 SYGVQD (reference sequence). This CDR3 contains 15 residues.